This TCR beta chain derives from a study of cytomegalovirus exposure and HLA in healthy donors. Whole-study context: Early on, a data release was issued that held roughly 84 million unique TCRs from HLA-typed donors. Study outcomes and limitations: Segments of the TCR beta V type were, in most cases, productive about 87% or about 30% of the time in an earlier analysis. Roughly uniform depth of sequencing across donors was assumed in presence/absence analyses.

About this clone: Its specificity is unknown.

This PCR relied on a set of 60 Vbeta primers and 13 Jbeta primers. Produced via immunoSEQ multiplex PCR; TCRdb's table is partial and in-frame only. Of some 150,000 clones listed, about 80% are singletons. Among the donors, all were healthy bone marrow donors. The CDR3 loop spans 19 amino acids. Germline V gene sequence: CDR1 LNHDA, CDR2 SQIVND (reference sequence). V lost 4 bases and J 0 bases, leaving 22 bases between the germline ends. V and J are TRBV19 and TRBJ1-3, with D possibly matching TRBD1 (5 bases). The TCR was taken from a man aged 25-40 years in good health and CMV-seronegative. The specimen was PBMCs. The CDR3 reads CASSTWGKGADYSGNTIYF. CDR3 DNA sequence: TGTGCCAGTAGTACCTGGGGCAAGGGAGCGGACTACTCTGGAAACACCATATATTTT. Full variable domain (rest looked up from reference TRBV19 and TRBJ1-3): DGGITQSPKYLFRKEGQNVTLSCEQNLNHDAMYWYRQDPGQGLRLIYYSQIVNDFQKGDIAEGYSVSREKKESFPLTVTSAQKNPTAFYLCASSTWGKGADYSGNTIYFGEGSWLTVV.